This passage covers 26 T cell receptor beta chains from one sample sequenced in a study of post-analysis software for immune sequencing data. Study-wide findings and caveats: Roughly 5 TRBV segments occurring more often in patients than controls included TRBV5-6, TRBV5-1 and TRBV20-1.

Antigen specificity for these receptors is unknown. Built from TCR beta cDNA, the libraries had unique molecular identifiers in them. From the PCR reads, TCRdb called clonotypes with MiXCR, one entry per CDR3 protein. The sample consists of approximately 660,000 distinct CDR3 sequences, approximately 60% of them appearing once. The material sequenced was blood. The source of these receptors is a girl aged 2-10 years with multiple sclerosis.

This chain links TRBV24-1 with TRBJ2-3; 8 nucleotides match TRBD1. V shed 3 bases, J shed 6 bases, and the junction held 4 bases outside the gene matches. Per germline, CDR1 KGHDR and CDR2 SFDVKD. The CDR3 is made up of 14 amino acids. The CDR3 reads CATSDSRGPDTQYF. As DNA, the CDR3 is TGTGCCACCAGTGATAGCAGGGGGCCCGATACGCAGTATTTT.

V is TRBV7-9 and J is TRBJ2-7, with 7 bases fitting TRBD2. This CDR3 spans 15 amino acids. Losses at the gene ends were 4 bases for V and 0 bases for J; bases not matched to a gene: 6. The germline CDR1 and CDR2 sequences are SEHNR and FQNEAQ (reference sequence). DNA for the CDR3: TGTGCCAGCAGCTCCCTAGCGGCTAACTCCTACGAGCAGTACTTC. It encodes CASSSLAANSYEQYF.

The V call is TRBV30, the J call TRBJ2-7; 10 bases are a match to TRBD1. The CDR3 contains 14 residues. Per germline, CDR1 GTSNPN and CDR2 SVGIG (reference sequence). The V and J ends lost 4 bases and 2 bases, in that order; junction bases with no gene match: 5. This CDR3 reads CAWKWDRGTYEQYF. CDR3 DNA sequence: TGTGCCTGGAAGTGGGACAGGGGAACCTACGAGCAGTACTTC.

The chain uses TRBV20-1 and TRBJ2-3, with 16 bases that match TRBD2. This CDR3 is 18 amino acids long. Unmatched junction bases numbered 16, after V lost 5 bases and J lost 8 bases. The germline gives CDR1 DFQATT, CDR2 SNEGSKA (reference sequence). In DNA, the CDR3 is TGCAGTGCTTCCACCGGGACTAGCGGGGGGGCTGTAGTTGGTACGCAGTATTTT. This gives the protein CSASTGTSGGAVVGTQYF.

This clonotype occurred once. The chain uses TRBV15 and TRBJ2-1; D gene ambiguous. The length of the CDR3 is 14 residues. Trimming took 0 bases from V and 8 from J, leaving 11 bases between them. CDR1 is LNHNV and CDR2 is YYDKDF in the germline V gene (reference sequence). The CDR3 DNA reads TGTGCCACCAGCAGAGATCGGCTTGGCGATGAGCAGTTCTTC. Its translation: CATSRDRLGDEQFF.

This clonotype has more than one count but fewer than ten. The chain recombines TRBV15 with TRBJ2-1, with D possibly being TRBD1 or TRBD2 (5 bases each). Trimming left V 5 bases short and J 8 bases short, with 22 bases between. CDR1 and CDR2 from the germline V gene are LNHNV and YYDKDF (reference sequence). The length of the CDR3 is 16 residues. As DNA, the CDR3 is TGTGCCACCAGCGGCTTACCGGGGCAAATGGTCTATGAGCAGTTCTTC. It is translated as CATSGLPGQMVYEQFF.

The V and J genes are TRBV20-1 and TRBJ2-3, with no clear D. CDR1 is DFQATT, CDR2 SNEGSKA, per germline (reference sequence). This CDR3 spans 15 amino acids. The V end was cut by 5 bases, the J end by 0 bases, with 15 bases between. The CDR3 sequence is CSADRRVQSTDTQYF. CDR3 nucleotides: TGCAGTGCTGACCGACGGGTACAGAGCACAGATACGCAGTATTTT.

The rearrangement links TRBV5-8 to TRBJ2-7; tentative D call: TRBD1 (6 bases). Gene TRBJ2-5 matches the end of the DNA better, so the J call may be wrong. This CDR3 contains 14 residues. Germline CDR1 and CDR2: SGHTS and YDEGEE. The CDR3: CASRWYRDRETQYF. The DNA for the CDR3 is TGTGCCAGCAGGTGGTACAGGGATCGAGAGACCCAGTACTTC.

This clonotype has only a few counts. V is TRBV9 and J is TRBJ2-7, with 7 bases identical to TRBD1. The junction had 8 bases not matched to a gene; V was cut back by 4 bases and J by 4 bases. CDR1 is SGDLS, CDR2 YYNGEE, per germline. CDR3 length equals 14 residues. CDR3 region: CASSRGQPQYEQYF. The DNA for the CDR3 is TGTGCCAGCAGCCGGGGACAGCCGCAATACGAGCAGTACTTC.

This sequence joins TRBV29-1 and TRBJ2-5, with 12 bases aligning to TRBD1. Per germline, CDR1 SQVTM and CDR2 ANQGSEA. CDR3 length equals 15 residues. V dropped 4 bases and J dropped 4; count of bases not matched to a gene: 7. The CDR3 DNA is TGCAGCGTTGCCCGGGACAGGGGGCGTTTAGAGACCCAGTACTTC. Translated, it gives CSVARDRGRLETQYF.

V and J are TRBV20-1 and TRBJ1-2; 9 bases line up with TRBD1. The CDR3 runs to 13 residues. The V gene's germline CDR1 is DFQATT and CDR2 SNEGSKA (reference sequence). With V trimmed by 1 base and J by 3 bases, 0 bases remained unmatched. The CDR3 here is CSARGQGDYGYTF. The CDR3 DNA is TGCAGTGCTAGAGGACAGGGGGACTATGGCTACACCTTC.

J is TRBJ2-3 and V is TRBV7-6; 14 bases agree with TRBD2. This CDR3 is 18 amino acids long. The J segment lost 0 bases and the V segment lost 5 bases, leaving 7 bases of the junction unmatched. Germline CDR1 is SGHVS and CDR2 is FNYEAQ. CDR3 nucleotides: TGTGCCAGCAGCCCAGGGACTAGCGGGGGACTCAGCACAGATACGCAGTATTTT. Translated, it gives CASSPGTSGGLSTDTQYF.

The chain combines TRBV30 with TRBJ2-1; 11 bases align to TRBD2. Germline V gives CDR1 GTSNPN, CDR2 SVGIG (reference sequence). There are 16 residues in the CDR3. With V trimmed by 1 base and J by 8 bases, 10 bases remained unmatched. CDR3 in amino acids: CAWSAPLAGAGDEQFF. In DNA, the CDR3 is TGTGCCTGGAGTGCGCCACTAGCGGGAGCTGGCGATGAGCAGTTCTTC.

This clonotype has only a few counts. CDR3 protein: CSVRVRVNNYEQYF. In DNA, the CDR3 is TGCAGTGTCAGAGTGAGGGTGAATAATTACGAGCAGTACTTC. V and J are TRBV29-1 and TRBJ2-7; D may be TRBD2 (5 bases). This CDR3 spans 14 amino acids. Germline values: CDR1 SQVTM, CDR2 ANQGSEA.

The rearrangement joins TRBV12-3 or TRBV12-4 to TRBJ2-7; D gene uncertain. The CDR3 covers 10 residues. V gave up 2 bases and J gave up 5 bases, with 1 base separating them. The CDR3 coding sequence is TGTGCCAGCAGTTTACACGAGCAGTACTTC. Protein product: CASSLHEQYF.

This clonotype is a singleton in its sample. The chain uses TRBV6-5 and TRBJ2-7; no clear D gene. The V end was cut by 2 bases, the J end by 1 base, with 6 bases between. Per the germline V gene, CDR1 is MNHEY and CDR2 is SVGAGI. The CDR3 loop spans 13 amino acids. The CDR3 region is CASSYVYSYEQYF. The DNA of the CDR3 is TGTGCCAGCAGTTACGTTTATTCCTACGAGCAGTACTTC.

This clonotype was seen more than once but under ten times. V is TRBV20-1 and J is TRBJ2-3, with TRBD2 identical over 11 bases. Germline lookup yields CDR1 DFQATT and CDR2 SNEGSKA (reference sequence). This CDR3 spans 15 amino acids. The J segment lost 2 bases and the V segment lost 5 bases, leaving 6 bases of the junction unmatched. DNA of the CDR3: TGCAGTGCTTCCGGACTAGCGGGCATCACAGATACGCAGTATTTT. It translates to CSASGLAGITDTQYF.

The chain carries TRBV11-2 and TRBJ1-1; D remains unclear. Between the trimmed V and J ends, which lost 5 bases and 10 bases, there was a span of 14 bases. CDR3 length equals 12 residues. Germline V gene data show CDR1 as SGHAT and CDR2 as FQNNGV. This CDR3 is CASSPARGGAFF. The CDR3 DNA sequence: TGTGCCAGCAGCCCAGCGCGGGGAGGAGCTTTCTTT.

This clonotype was counted between two and nine times. The CDR3 loop reads CASSPEGVLSPSTYF. The CDR3 bases are TGTGCCAGCAGCCCTGAGGGCGTCCTATCCCCTTCGACGTACTTC. The chain uses TRBV7-2 and TRBJ2-4; maybe TRBD2 (5 bases). CDR1 is SGHTA and CDR2 is FQGNSA in the germline V gene. The V gene lost 5 bases and the J gene lost 15 bases, with 26 bases spanning the gap. This CDR3 contains 15 residues.

This clonotype was picked up one time. The J gene is TRBJ2-3, the V gene TRBV20-1, with 9 bases fitting TRBD2. The CDR3 is 17 residues long. V was pared by 1 base and J by 2 bases, with 10 bases of the junction left unmatched. Germline V CDR1 and CDR2: DFQATT, SNEGSKA (reference sequence). DNA for the CDR3: TGCAGTGCTAGAGGTGCTAGCGGGGACCCCTTCACAGATACGCAGTATTTT. It codes for CSARGASGDPFTDTQYF.

The chain joins TRBV5-1 to TRBJ2-1, with 9 bases aligning to TRBD2. This CDR3 has 16 residues. Germline V gene lookup returns CDR1 SGHRS and CDR2 YFSETQ. Losses at the gene ends were 0 bases for V and 7 bases for J; bases not matched to a gene: 8. The CDR3 sequence: CASSLATGGGANEQFF. CDR3 nucleotides: TGCGCCAGCAGCTTGGCCACGGGCGGGGGGGCGAATGAGCAGTTCTTC.

The chain recombines TRBV7-2 with TRBJ2-4; D remains ambiguous. Germline lookup yields CDR1 SGHTA and CDR2 FQGNSA. V lost 2 bases and J lost 0, with 8 bases in between. CDR3 length: 15 amino acids. CDR3: CASSLRDQAKNIQYF. Written as DNA, the CDR3 is TGTGCCAGCAGCTTAAGGGATCAAGCCAAAAACATTCAGTACTTC.

J is TRBJ2-5 and V is TRBV12-3 or TRBV12-4; D might be TRBD1 (6 bases). There are 15 residues in the CDR3. Trimming stripped 6 bases from V and 3 bases from J, with 17 bases between. CDR3 protein: CASSRGDRTKETQYF. In nucleotides, the CDR3 is TGTGCCAGCAGCCGGGGTGACAGGACCAAAGAGACCCAGTACTTC.

This chain connects TRBV12-3 or TRBV12-4 to TRBJ2-1, with 11 bases that match TRBD2. The V segment lost 6 bases and the J segment 3 bases; nucleotides outside the gene matches: 4. The CDR3 length is 15 residues. The CDR3 is CASRSTSGGYNEQFF. The CDR3 nucleotides read TGTGCCAGCAGATCCACTAGCGGGGGCTACAATGAGCAGTTCTTC.

The rearrangement links TRBV20-1 to TRBJ2-6; no clear D. The CDR3 extends over 12 amino acids. Germline lookup yields CDR1 DFQATT and CDR2 SNEGSKA (reference sequence). The V and J ends lost 5 bases and 1 base respectively, with 3 bases between them. The CDR3, as DNA: TGCAGTGCTCGGTCTGGGGCCAACGTCCTGACTTTC. Protein product: CSARSGANVLTF.

The rearrangement joins TRBV29-1 to TRBJ2-3; unclear D gene. Trimming took 4 bases from V and 3 from J, leaving 14 bases between them. Germline V gene data show CDR1 as SQVTM and CDR2 as ANQGSEA. The CDR3 consists of 14 residues. CDR3 in amino acids: CSVVEPVSTDTQYF. The CDR3 region has the DNA TGCAGCGTTGTTGAGCCTGTCTCTACAGATACGCAGTATTTT.